The 24 T cell receptor beta chains below come from one sample, sequenced in a study of T and B cells in COVID-19 patients. BIOMED2 TRB-A/B primer pools were used in multiplex TRB PCR. TCRdb redid the calling of the multiplex PCR reads with MiXCR, one entry per CDR3 protein. Among around 30,000 distinct CDR3 sequences listed, approximately 32% were seen once. From blood, roughly 220-550 ng of genomic DNA served as TRB template. The specimen was blood. These TCRs come from a human donor who had recovered from COVID-19.

This clonotype was found many times. The chain links TRBV6-5 to TRBJ2-7; TRBD2 matches 12 bases. Germline loops: CDR1 MNHEY, CDR2 SVGAGI. The CDR3 spans 14 residues. V lost 6 bases and J lost 5; bases outside the gene matches: 5. CDR3 amino acids: CASRLAGGVNEQYF. CDR3 DNA: TGTGCCAGCAGACTAGCGGGAGGTGTCAACGAGCAGTACTTC.

This rearrangement joins TRBV5-4 to TRBJ2-1; D possibly corresponds to TRBD2 (6 bases). This CDR3 is built from 17 residues. The germline V gene has CDR1 SGHNT and CDR2 YYREEE (reference sequence). Between the trimmed V and J ends, which lost 3 bases and 5 bases, there was a span of 21 bases. The CDR3 reads CASSYHLFSGLNNEQFF. CDR3 DNA sequence: TGTGCCAGCAGCTACCATCTCTTTAGCGGCCTAAACAATGAGCAGTTCTTC.

V gene TRBV20-1 combines with J gene TRBJ2-1, with TRBD2 matching over 13 bases. Germline loops: CDR1 DFQATT, CDR2 SNEGSKA (reference sequence). Trimming cost V 2 bases and J 5 bases; bases outside gene matches: 3. CDR3 length: 15 residues. The CDR3 DNA reads as TGCAGTGCTAGACTACTAGCGGGGGGGCACAATGAGCAGTTCTTC. This translates into CSARLLAGGHNEQFF.

V usage is TRBV4-3 and J usage is TRBJ2-1; D remains ambiguous. Germline CDR1 and CDR2: LGHNA and YSLEER. CDR3 size: 15 residues. The ends were cut back, 4 bases at V and 8 bases at J, with 18 bases in the middle. CDR3 nucleotides: TGCGCCAGCAGCCGAGCCTCACTTGGTGACGATGAGCAGTTCTTC. This sequence encodes CASSRASLGDDEQFF.

The chain employs TRBV10-3 and TRBJ2-7; D unclear. V was clipped by 5 bases and J by 0 bases, with 11 bases between them. This CDR3 region has 14 residues. Germline CDR1 is ENHRY and CDR2 is SYGVKD. The CDR3 DNA follows: TGTGCCATCAGTTCGCACCCAGTCTCCTACGAGCAGTACTTC. Residues: CAISSHPVSYEQYF.

This sequence joins TRBV2 and TRBJ2-7, with 7 bases fitting TRBD1. CDR3 length: 14 residues. The germline V gene has CDR1 SNHLY and CDR2 FYNNEI. V was clipped by 5 bases and J by 2 bases; unmatched bases: 6. The CDR3 reads CASSPKDRPYEQYF. The CDR3 coding sequence is TGTGCCAGCAGTCCCAAGGACAGGCCCTACGAGCAGTACTTC.

The V gene is TRBV5-1, the J gene TRBJ2-7; D remains ambiguous. The CDR3 sequence is 13 residues long. The germline CDR1 and CDR2 sequences are SGHRS and YFSETQ. Trimming stripped 2 bases from V and 4 bases from J, with 10 bases between. This chain's CDR3 is CASSFGDAYEQYF. DNA for the CDR3: TGCGCCAGCAGCTTTGGAGACGCATACGAGCAGTACTTC.

The chain has TRBV20-1 and TRBJ2-5; 7 nucleotides align to TRBD2. Germline V gene lookup returns CDR1 DFQATT and CDR2 SNEGSKA (reference sequence). The V and J ends lost 2 bases and 5 bases, in that order; junction bases with no gene match: 11. The CDR3 consists of 15 residues. CDR3 sequence (DNA): TGCAGTGCTAGAAGGCTAGCGGCCCAAGGGGAGACCCAGTACTTC. It is translated as CSARRLAAQGETQYF.

This clonotype has a handful of counts. V is TRBV20-1 and J is TRBJ1-4; the D gene is possibly TRBD1 (5 bases). This CDR3 has 12 residues. CDR1 and CDR2 (germline): DFQATT, SNEGSKA (reference sequence). V dropped 4 bases and J dropped 8 bases, with 11 bases sitting between them. CDR3 sequence (DNA): TGCAGTGCTACCGCGGACACCGAAAAACTGTTTTTT. It translates to CSATADTEKLFF.

This clonotype turned up a few times. The CDR3 here is CASSPGTGENEQFF. Written as DNA, the CDR3 is TGTGCCAGCTCCCCGGGGACAGGGGAAAATGAGCAGTTCTTC. The chain links TRBV18 to TRBJ2-1; 10 bases agree with TRBD1. The J segment lost 7 bases and the V segment lost 6 bases, leaving 6 bases of the junction unmatched. The CDR3 has 14 residues. Germline V gene lookup returns CDR1 KGHSH and CDR2 LQKENI.

CDR3: CAGGKRDQPQHF. CDR3 sequence (DNA): TGTGCGGGAGGGAAAAGGGATCAGCCCCAGCATTTT. This chain joins TRBV6-5 and TRBJ1-5, with D uncertain. Per the germline V gene, CDR1 is MNHEY and CDR2 is SVGAGI. The length of the CDR3 is 12 residues.

As regards this clonotype: At one end, the junction sequence differs from germline, possibly due to a read error. The genes are TRBV5-6 and TRBJ2-7, with 8 bases that match TRBD2. Per the germline V gene, CDR1 is SGHDT and CDR2 is YYEEEE. CDR3 length: 18 amino acids. The CDR3 sequence: CASSQDPSGSSRPHEQYF. Here the CDR3 DNA reads TGCGCCAGCAGCCAAGATCCCAGCGGGAGTTCTAGGCCCCACGAGCAGTACTTC.

The sample holds many counts of this clonotype. V usage is TRBV6-5 and J usage is TRBJ2-1, with 10 bases lining up with TRBD2. Germline assignment: CDR1 MNHEY and CDR2 SVGAGI. V shed 5 bases, J shed 4 bases, and the junction held 2 bases outside the gene matches. CDR3 length: 14 amino acids. CDR3 DNA: TGTGCCAGCAGTGCTAGCGGGGGTTACAATGAGCAGTTCTTC. Encoded protein: CASSASGGYNEQFF.

This clonotype was seen only a few times. The rearrangement joins TRBV15 to TRBJ2-7; 8 bases fit TRBD1. This CDR3 is 17 amino acids long. V lost 3 bases and J lost 0; bases outside the gene matches: 10. The germline CDR1 and CDR2 sequences are LNHNV and YYDKDF (reference sequence). CDR3 residues: CATSSATGTGSSYEQYF. CDR3 DNA: TGTGCCACCAGCAGTGCCACCGGGACAGGTAGCTCCTACGAGCAGTACTTC.

This clonotype has more than one count but fewer than ten. The gene calls are TRBV6-2 or TRBV6-3 and TRBJ2-1; 13 positions agree with TRBD2. Germline V gene sequence: CDR1 MNHEY, CDR2 SVGEGT. V shed 5 bases, J shed 4 bases, and the junction held 14 bases outside the gene matches. The CDR3 has 19 amino acids. CDR3 sequence reads: CASSPQTTSGRAGYNEQFF. CDR3 in DNA: TGTGCCAGCAGTCCCCAAACTACTAGCGGGAGGGCCGGTTACAATGAGCAGTTCTTC.

For the CDR3, the DNA is TGTGCCAGCAGGGGGGCGGTTCGGGGCGAAGCTTTCTTT. Protein product: CASRGAVRGEAFF. The rearrangement joins TRBV6-6 to TRBJ1-1, with a tentative D call TRBD1 (6 bases). The germline gives CDR1 MNHNY, CDR2 SVGAGI (reference sequence). Trimming cost V 6 bases and J 8 bases, with 16 bases left between them. The CDR3 runs to 13 residues.

The rearrangement joins TRBV27 to TRBJ1-1, with unresolved D. Germline V CDR1 and CDR2: MNHEY, SMNVEV (reference sequence). CDR3 length equals 15 residues. The V end lost 3 bases, the J end lost 0 bases, and 11 bases lay between the germline ends. Here the CDR3 DNA reads TGTGCCAGCAGTTTTTCCGGGTTAATGAACACTGAAGCTTTCTTT. It codes for CASSFSGLMNTEAFF.

The V and J genes are TRBV27 and TRBJ1-5, with 7 bases that match TRBD1. Germline V gene data show CDR1 as MNHEY and CDR2 as SMNVEV (reference sequence). This CDR3 contains 14 residues. The V segment lost 6 bases and the J segment 6 bases; nucleotides outside the gene matches: 8. DNA for the CDR3: TGTGCCAGCAGGCCCGACAGGGTTGGTCAGCCCCAGCATTTT. It encodes CASRPDRVGQPQHF.

This clonotype was seen more than once but under ten times. The CDR3, as DNA: TGTGCCAGCAGCTGGGACAGGGGGCGCGGTTTGGATAATTCACCCCTCCACTTT. Residues: CASSWDRGRGLDNSPLHF. V is TRBV6-2 or TRBV6-3 and J is TRBJ1-6, with 12 bases lining up with TRBD1. The CDR3 is 18 amino acids. Looked up from germline, CDR1 is MNHEY and CDR2 is SVGEGT. Trimming removed 6 bases from V and 5 bases from J; junction bases left unmatched: 11.

CDR3 nucleotides: TGTGCCAGCAGGCCTGGACAGGGGGCTCCACATGGCTACACCTTC. It encodes CASRPGQGAPHGYTF. This chain connects TRBV27 to TRBJ1-2; TRBD1 matches at 11 bases. The CDR3 runs 15 residues. Germline V gene sequence: CDR1 MNHEY, CDR2 SMNVEV (reference sequence). With 6 bases clipped from V and 6 bases from J, the junction kept 9 bases outside the gene matches.

The chain links TRBV11-2 to TRBJ2-6; D is unclear. Trimming pared 3 bases from V and 0 bases from J, leaving 3 bases between. In germline, CDR1 is SGHAT, CDR2 FQNNGV. CDR3 length: 14 residues. The CDR3 spells CASSFSSGANVLTF. CDR3 in DNA: TGTGCCAGCAGCTTCAGCTCTGGGGCCAACGTCCTGACTTTC.

A few counts support this clonotype. The chain combines TRBV18 with TRBJ2-5; D remains ambiguous. CDR1 and CDR2 from the germline V gene are KGHSH and LQKENI. Trimming took off 3 bases at V and 1 base at J, with 9 bases between the two ends. The CDR3 extends over 14 amino acids. This chain's CDR3 is CASSPLPRQETQYF. The CDR3 DNA is TGTGCCAGCTCACCTCTACCACGCCAAGAGACCCAGTACTTC.

In its sample, this clonotype is large (0.1 to 1%). The DNA for the CDR3 is TGTGCCAGCAGTTACATGGGGGCCGCCTACAATGAGCAGTTCTTC. Translated: CASSYMGAAYNEQFF. V gene TRBV6-5 combines with J gene TRBJ2-1, with D maybe TRBD1 (6 bases). V was cut by 2 bases and J by 2 bases, with 10 bases left in between. CDR1 MNHEY and CDR2 SVGAGI come from the germline V gene. The CDR3 has 15 residues.

This clonotype qualifies as medium-sized. V gene TRBV19 combines with J gene TRBJ2-1; tentatively, D is TRBD1 (6 bases). CDR1 LNHDA and CDR2 SQIVND come from the germline V gene (reference sequence). V was trimmed by 6 bases and J by 4 bases, leaving 16 bases between them. The CDR3 is 15 residues long. CDR3 bases: TGTGCCAGTAGCTCGGTGACAGGTCATTACAATGAGCAGTTCTTC. Amino acids: CASSSVTGHYNEQFF.